These T cell receptor beta chains were read from a single sample in a study of technical replicates of blood from a handful of donors. Sequenced by immunoSEQ multiplex PCR; TCRdb stores in-frame clones only, minus some. The sample holds 75,000 to 95,000 clones; about 95% are singletons and the top ten take 0.35% to 0.45%. Source material: T cells isolated from PBMCs. The receptors derive from a human donor in good health. The CDR3 runs from the conserved cysteine through the conserved F or W. Fields, in order: D gene, V gene, CDR3 protein. D genes are given only for firm matches.

>NA|TRBV4-3
CASSQDGGNQPQHF
>NA|TRBV19
CASSSPRGYTF
>NA|TRBV6-4
CASSESGYPDTQYF
>NA|TRBV4-3
CASSQGTVDTIYF
>TRBD1|TRBV27
CASSYSTGDRETYEQYF
>TRBD1|TRBV15
CATSTDRVQGEQYF
>NA|TRBV19
CASTLEGVQFF
>NA|TRBV29-1
CSGGPNTEAFF
>NA|TRBV6-6
CASSWTVDEQFF
>NA|TRBV7-9
CASSLRGSNYEQYF
>NA|TRBV28
CASSVGSGAAFF
>TRBD2|TRBV9
CASSVGGGRADTQYF
>NA|TRBV6-5
CASSYSDSEQYF
>TRBD2|TRBV18
CASSSTGLASEQYF
>NA|TRBV29-1
CSVEKGNSYEQYF